The entry below gives a single T cell receptor (beta chain) sequence along with its context. The antigen remains undetermined. Found in a library prepared for alpha chains, this beta chain is an off-target read, and its abundance has little meaning. The data were obtained in a study of spatial heterogeneity in lung cancer. Overall study findings and caveats: Among blood samples, ubiquitous expanded tumor TCRs appeared more at resection than at follow-up.

TCRdb re-called the 5' RACE reads with MiXCR, one entry per CDR3 protein. The table has fewer than 900 distinct CDR3 sequences, approximately 60% seen once; the top ten hold 25%. Germline CDR1 SGHDT, CDR2 YYEEEE. CDR3 length: 13 residues. Trimming removed 4 bases from V and 4 bases from J, with 9 bases in between. As for time point: sample taken at primary tumor resection. Extraction of whole RNA from tumor, nontumor lung or frozen PBMC preceded unsorted sequencing. The chain links TRBV5-6 to TRBJ2-4; D is unclear. Sequencing used PBMCs, obtained at surgery. The sequence came from a female donor with early-stage non-small cell lung cancer. The CDR3 DNA sequence: TGTGCCAGCAGCCTGAACATGAAAAACATTCAGTACTTC. It specifies CASSLNMKNIQYF.